Sequencing of this T cell receptor (beta chain) was carried out in a study of cytomegalovirus exposure and HLA in healthy donors. On the study more broadly: A prior study identified just under 120 million unique TCR beta sequences from about 179 million T cells.

Use of 60 Vbeta and 13 Jbeta primers characterized the PCR. Authors' analysis steps: In a later analysis, around 87 million unique TCR beta chains included roughly 11 million shared by two or more donors. Profiling relied on immunoSEQ multiplex PCR, and the TCRdb table lists in-frame clones only, not all of them. That table gives V, J and clone size, and the DNA gave D and trimming. Counted here are about 110,000 clones, roughly 70% occurring once; the ten biggest clones make up about 0.92%. Notes on the study in general: A missense DCLRE1C variant was associated with V- and J-gene trimming of TCR beta chains in a later analysis, and an independent cohort replicated the association.

Turning to this clone: Its antigen remains unknown.

The V end lost 6 bases, the J end lost 2 bases, and 14 bases lay between the germline ends. There are 14 residues in the CDR3. Per germline, CDR1 MNHEY and CDR2 SMNVEV (reference sequence). The source is a woman aged 25-40 years in good health and CMV-seronegative. Sequencing used PBMCs. V gene TRBV27 combines with J gene TRBJ2-7, with D unclear. CDR3 DNA sequence: TGTGCCAGCAGCCTCTCTAGAGAGGCCTACGAGCAGTACTTC. Translated: CASSLSREAYEQYF.